This entry lists 16 T cell receptor beta chains sequenced from one sample in a study of blood T cell repertoires in COVID-19. The method was immunoSEQ multiplex PCR; TCRdb's version includes in-frame clones alone and lacks a portion of them. Among approximately 260,000 clones, more than 65% were seen once, and the ten largest hold approximately 3.6%. The sample consisted of PBMCs or T cells enriched from blood (not recorded which). The receptors shown here come from a man aged 45-65 years who had recovered from COVID-19.

There are a few counts of this clone. The V and J genes are TRBV20-1 and TRBJ2-5, with a tentative D call TRBD1 (6 bases). V lost 3 bases, J lost 5 bases, and 13 bases lay in between. From germline, CDR1 is DFQATT and CDR2 SNEGSKA (reference sequence). The CDR3 is 13 amino acids. CDR3 DNA: TGCAGTGCTAGTTCAGGGGTCCACGAGACCCAGTACTTC. This gives the protein CSASSGVHETQYF.

The chain couples TRBV24-1 to TRBJ2-3, with 8 positions matching TRBD1. The CDR3 has 14 amino acids. The V gene end was trimmed by 8 bases and the J gene end by 5 bases; junction bases not matched to a gene: 8. Looked up from germline, CDR1 is KGHDR and CDR2 is SFDVKD. CDR3 DNA sequence: TGTGCCACCACCTCGGACAGGGTAGGAGATACGCAGTATTTT. Translation gives CATTSDRVGDTQYF.

V gene TRBV7-3 combines with J gene TRBJ1-2, with 9 bases identical to TRBD1. The CDR3 length is 13 residues. V was pared by 4 bases and J by 6 bases, with 3 bases of the junction left unmatched. CDR1 SGHTA and CDR2 FQGTGA come from the germline V gene. DNA for the CDR3: TGTGCCAGCAGCTCACAGGGGGCCGATGGCTACACCTTC. Translated: CASSSQGADGYTF.

The chain has TRBV7-2 and TRBJ2-7; TRBD1 might be the D (5 bases). V lost 2 bases, J lost 3 bases, and 20 bases lay in between. The CDR3 covers 17 residues. Per the germline V gene, CDR1 is SGHTA and CDR2 is FQGNSA. CDR3 coding DNA: TGTGCCAGCAGCTTAAGGGGAAGCGCCACTCGAGACTACGAGCAGTACTTC. This codes for CASSLRGSATRDYEQYF.

The CDR3 DNA reads TGTGCCAGCAGTGACAGACAGGGGGTATCACTTCTAGCCAAAAACATTCAGTACTTC. Residues: CASSDRQGVSLLAKNIQYF. The chain is built from TRBV6-1 and TRBJ2-4, with 9 bases lining up with TRBD1. The CDR3 contains 19 residues. Germline V gives CDR1 MNHNS, CDR2 SASEGT. V was clipped by 3 bases and J by 0 bases; unmatched bases: 12.

The gene calls are TRBV6-2 or TRBV6-3 and TRBJ1-5, with D tentatively TRBD1 (5 bases). Germline CDR1 reads MNHEY; CDR2 reads SVGEGT. Trimming took off 0 bases at V and 7 bases at J, with 10 bases between the two ends. This CDR3 comprises 14 residues. This CDR3 is CASSYSTAGQPQHF. The CDR3 DNA follows: TGTGCCAGCAGTTACTCGACAGCGGGGCAGCCCCAGCATTTT.

V and J are TRBV2 and TRBJ2-7; possible D gene TRBD1, 6 bases. CDR1 is SNHLY, CDR2 FYNNEI, per germline. The CDR3 runs 18 residues. Trimming pared 1 base from V and 4 bases from J, leaving 23 bases between. The CDR3, as DNA: TGTGCCAGCAGTGAAGGTATTTGGACAGCGAGAGGACCTTACGAGCAGTACTTC. Translation: CASSEGIWTARGPYEQYF. The variable domain in full, completed from reference TRBV2 and TRBJ2-7, reads EPEVTQTPSHQVTQMGQEVILRCVPISNHLYFYWYRQILGQKVEFLVSFYNNEISEKSEIFDDQFSVERPDGSNFTLKIRSTKLEDSAMYFCASSEGIWTARGPYEQYFGPGTRLTVT.

This rearrangement joins TRBV7-3 to TRBJ1-6, with TRBD1 as a possible D gene (6 bases). Trimming cost V 3 bases and J 9 bases, with 21 bases left between them. From germline, CDR1 is SGHTA and CDR2 FQGTGA. The CDR3 length is 17 residues. CDR3 residues: CASSFGSARDNRSPLHF. Written as DNA, the CDR3 is TGTGCCAGCAGCTTTGGGTCGGCCCGGGACAACCGTTCACCCCTCCACTTT.

The CDR3, as DNA: TGTGCCAGCAGCCGAGAGGGACTGTACATGAACACTGAAGCTTTCTTT. Protein: CASSREGLYMNTEAFF. The gene calls are TRBV7-8 and TRBJ1-1; D is perhaps TRBD1 (5 bases). CDR1 and CDR2 (germline): SGHVS, FQNEAQ. Trimming removed 5 bases from V and 0 bases from J, with 16 bases in between. The CDR3 contains 16 residues.

The chain recombines TRBV28 with TRBJ2-7; a possible D gene is TRBD2 (7 bases). V lost 7 bases, J lost 6 bases, and 13 bases lay in between. The CDR3 sequence is 12 residues long. CDR1 and CDR2 from the germline V gene are MDHEN and SYDVKM. DNA for the CDR3: TGTGCCAGCAAACAGGGAGGGTCCGAGCAGTACTTC. It codes for CASKQGGSEQYF.

The V and J genes are TRBV4-2 and TRBJ2-3; 9 positions agree with TRBD2. This CDR3 is 16 amino acids long. Trimming cost V 4 bases and J 5 bases; bases outside gene matches: 10. Per the germline V gene, CDR1 is LGHNA and CDR2 is YNFKEQ. CDR3 amino acids: CASSPPGLASRDTQYF. DNA for the CDR3: TGTGCCAGCAGCCCTCCGGGACTAGCTTCACGAGATACGCAGTATTTT.

This clone showed up just a few times. The rearrangement links TRBV7-9 to TRBJ1-2; D is uncertain. Germline V lookup: CDR1 SEHNR, CDR2 FQNEAQ (reference sequence). Trimming took 3 bases from V and 3 from J, leaving 11 bases between them. There are 14 residues in the CDR3. The CDR3 DNA reads TGTGCCAGCAGCTTGGCCCCGCTCGACTATGGCTACACCTTC. Translating gives CASSLAPLDYGYTF.

The chain links TRBV4-1 to TRBJ2-7; TRBD1 agrees at 7 bases. The CDR3 sequence is 16 residues long. Germline CDR1 MGHRA, CDR2 YSYEKL. With V trimmed by 1 base and J by 0 bases, 6 bases remained unmatched. CDR3 protein: CASSQGQGQPSYEQYF. CDR3 nucleotides: TGCGCCAGCAGCCAAGGACAGGGACAGCCCTCCTACGAGCAGTACTTC.

This sequence joins TRBV10-3 and TRBJ1-3; perhaps TRBD1 as D (6 bases). Looked up from germline, CDR1 is ENHRY and CDR2 is SYGVKD. Deletions cut 6 bases from V and 0 bases from J, with 12 bases between. This CDR3 spans 15 amino acids. The CDR3 spells CAIRRQEISGNTIYF. CDR3 in DNA: TGTGCCATCAGACGACAGGAAATCTCTGGAAACACCATATATTTT.

The V and J genes are TRBV5-1 and TRBJ2-1; 8 bases line up with TRBD2. This CDR3 is 15 amino acids long. From germline, CDR1 is SGHRS and CDR2 YFSETQ. J was trimmed by 13 bases and V by 0 bases; bases with no gene match: 12. CDR3 protein: CASSLAPGTSGIQFF. CDR3 nucleotides: TGCGCCAGCAGCTTGGCCCCCGGGACTAGTGGGATACAGTTCTTC. The full variable domain, with the rest looked up from reference TRBV5-1 and TRBJ2-1, is KAGVTQTPRYLIKTRGQQVTLSCSPISGHRSVSWYQQTPGQGLQFLFEYFSETQRNKGNFPGRFSGRQFSNSRSEMNVSTLELGDSALYLCASSLAPGTSGIQFFGPGTRLTVL.

The chain recombines TRBV24-1 with TRBJ2-7, with 8 nucleotides matching TRBD1. This CDR3 region has 15 residues. From germline, CDR1 is KGHDR and CDR2 SFDVKD. V lost 3 bases, J lost 2 bases, and 5 bases stayed unmatched. Here the CDR3 reads CATSDPTTGAYEQYF. The CDR3 nucleotides read TGTGCCACCAGTGATCCGACGACAGGGGCCTACGAGCAGTACTTC.